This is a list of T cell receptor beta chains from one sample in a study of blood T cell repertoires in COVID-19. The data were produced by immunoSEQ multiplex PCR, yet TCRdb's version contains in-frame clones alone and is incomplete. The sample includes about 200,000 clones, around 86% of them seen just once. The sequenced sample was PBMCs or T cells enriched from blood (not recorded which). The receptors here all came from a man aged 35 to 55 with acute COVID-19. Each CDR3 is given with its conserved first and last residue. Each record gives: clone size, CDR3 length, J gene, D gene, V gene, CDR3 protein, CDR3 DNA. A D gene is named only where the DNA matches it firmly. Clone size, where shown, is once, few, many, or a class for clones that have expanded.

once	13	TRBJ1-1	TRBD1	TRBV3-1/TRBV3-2	CASGFQGAAEAFF	TGTGCCAGCGGATTTCAGGGGGCCGCTGAAGCTTTCTTT
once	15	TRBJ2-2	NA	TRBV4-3	CASSQDIPNTGELFF	TGCGCCAGCAGCCAAGATATCCCGAACACCGGGGAGCTGTTTTTT
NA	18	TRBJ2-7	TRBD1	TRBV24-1	CATSDRSPGTGGIDEQYF	TGTGCCACCAGTGATCGATCCCCCGGGACAGGGGGCATCGACGAGCAGTACTTC
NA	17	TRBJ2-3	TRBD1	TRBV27	CASKLLPTGPYTDTQYF	TGTGCCAGCAAGCTTCTGCCGACAGGGCCGTATACAGATACGCAGTATTTT
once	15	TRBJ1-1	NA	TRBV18	CASSPPGRALTEAFF	TGTGCCAGCTCACCACCGGGCAGGGCCCTCACTGAAGCTTTCTTT
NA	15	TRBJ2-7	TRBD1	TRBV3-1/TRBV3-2	CASSHTGQGAYEQYF	TGTGCCAGCAGCCACACCGGACAGGGGGCCTACGAGCAGTACTTC
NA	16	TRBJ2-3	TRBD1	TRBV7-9	CASSPWTGPSTDTQYF	TGTGCCAGCAGCCCGTGGACAGGGCCAAGCACAGATACGCAGTATTTT
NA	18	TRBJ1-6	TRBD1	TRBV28	CASRGHTGGRSYNSPLHF	TGTGCCAGCAGAGGACACACAGGGGGCAGGTCCTATAATTCACCCCTCCACTTT
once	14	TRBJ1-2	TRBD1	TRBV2	CASSQQGQDYGYTF	TGTGCCAGCAGTCAACAGGGGCAGGACTATGGCTACACCTTC
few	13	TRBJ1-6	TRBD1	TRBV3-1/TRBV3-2	CASRGTGFSPLHF	TGTGCCAGCAGAGGGACAGGCTTTTCACCCCTCCACTTT
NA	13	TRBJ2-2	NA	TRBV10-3	CASRPGTPRELFF	TGTGCCAGCCGCCCCGGGACTCCGCGCGAGCTGTTTTTT